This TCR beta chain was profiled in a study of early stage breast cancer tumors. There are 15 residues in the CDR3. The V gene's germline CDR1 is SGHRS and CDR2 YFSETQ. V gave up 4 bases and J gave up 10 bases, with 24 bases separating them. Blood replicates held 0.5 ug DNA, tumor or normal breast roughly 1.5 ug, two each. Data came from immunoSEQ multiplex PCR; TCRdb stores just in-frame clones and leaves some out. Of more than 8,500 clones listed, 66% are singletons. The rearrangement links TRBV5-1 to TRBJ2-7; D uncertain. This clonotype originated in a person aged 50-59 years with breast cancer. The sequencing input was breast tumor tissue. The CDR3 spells CASSPASGPNRQQYF. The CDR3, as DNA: TGCGCCAGCAGCCCCGCCTCCGGACCTAATCGTCAACAGTACTTC.